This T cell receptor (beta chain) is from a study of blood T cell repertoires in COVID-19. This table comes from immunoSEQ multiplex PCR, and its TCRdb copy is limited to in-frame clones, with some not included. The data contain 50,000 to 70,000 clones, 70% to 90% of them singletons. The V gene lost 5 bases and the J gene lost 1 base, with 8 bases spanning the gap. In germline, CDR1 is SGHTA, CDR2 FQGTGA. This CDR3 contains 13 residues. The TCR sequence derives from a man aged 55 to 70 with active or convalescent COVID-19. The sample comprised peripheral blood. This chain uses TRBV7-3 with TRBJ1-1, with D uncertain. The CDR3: CASSTYKNTEAFF. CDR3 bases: TGTGCCAGCAGCACATACAAGAACACTGAAGCTTTCTTT.